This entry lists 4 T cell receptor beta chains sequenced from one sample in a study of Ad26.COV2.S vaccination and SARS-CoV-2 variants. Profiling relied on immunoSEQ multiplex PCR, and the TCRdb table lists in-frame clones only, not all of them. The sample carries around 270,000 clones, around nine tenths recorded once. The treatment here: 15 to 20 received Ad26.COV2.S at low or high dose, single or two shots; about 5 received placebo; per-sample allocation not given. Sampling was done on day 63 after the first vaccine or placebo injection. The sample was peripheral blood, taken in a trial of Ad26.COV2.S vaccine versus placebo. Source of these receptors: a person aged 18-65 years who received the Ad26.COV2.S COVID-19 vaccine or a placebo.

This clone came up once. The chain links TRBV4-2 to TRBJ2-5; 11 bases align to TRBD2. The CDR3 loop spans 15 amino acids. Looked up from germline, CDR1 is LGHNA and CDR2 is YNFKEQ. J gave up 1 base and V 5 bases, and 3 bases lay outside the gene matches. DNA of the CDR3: TGTGCCAGCAGCACCGGGACTAGCGGCCAAGAGACCCAGTACTTC. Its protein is CASSTGTSGQETQYF.

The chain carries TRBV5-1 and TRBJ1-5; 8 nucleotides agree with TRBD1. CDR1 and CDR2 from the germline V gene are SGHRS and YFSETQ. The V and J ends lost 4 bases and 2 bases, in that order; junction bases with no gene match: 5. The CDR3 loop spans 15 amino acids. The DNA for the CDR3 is TGCGCCAGCAGCCGGACAGGGTCGGGCAATCAGCCCCAGCATTTT. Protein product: CASSRTGSGNQPQHF. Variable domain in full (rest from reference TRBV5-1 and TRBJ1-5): KAGVTQTPRYLIKTRGQQVTLSCSPISGHRSVSWYQQTPGQGLQFLFEYFSETQRNKGNFPGRFSGRQFSNSRSEMNVSTLELGDSALYLCASSRTGSGNQPQHFGDGTRLSIL.

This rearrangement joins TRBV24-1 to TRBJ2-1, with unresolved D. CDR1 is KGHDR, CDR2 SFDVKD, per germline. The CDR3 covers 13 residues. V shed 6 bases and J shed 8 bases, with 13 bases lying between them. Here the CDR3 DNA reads TGTGCCACCAGTCGTCGGCTATCCGATGAGCAGTTCTTC. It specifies CATSRRLSDEQFF.

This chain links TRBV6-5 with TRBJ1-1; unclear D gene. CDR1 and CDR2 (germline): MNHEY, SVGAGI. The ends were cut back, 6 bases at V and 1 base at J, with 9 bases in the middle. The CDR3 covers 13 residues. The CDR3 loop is CASSLQANTEAFF. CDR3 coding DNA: TGTGCCAGCAGCCTCCAGGCGAACACTGAAGCTTTCTTT.